These 2 T cell receptor beta chains share one sample of origin, sequenced in a study of blood T cells in healthy people across ages. For the second PCR, which ran for roughly 7 to 11 cycles, a sample-barcoded 5' primer and a J-beta primer mix were used. TCRdb re-called the 5' RACE reads through MiXCR, storing one row per CDR3 protein. The profile covers over 550,000 distinct CDR3 sequences, with about 30% appearing a single time and around 16% taken by the ten largest. The specimen was blood. All receptors come from a woman aged 80 or older in good health.

This clonotype occurred many times. The rearrangement joins TRBV28 to TRBJ2-7; D assignment may be TRBD1 or TRBD2 (5 bases each). Deletions cut 2 bases from V and 6 bases from J, with 17 bases between. The CDR3 contains 15 residues. Germline CDR1 MDHEN, CDR2 SYDVKM. The CDR3 is CASSLAAGAASEQYF. For the CDR3, the DNA is TGTGCCAGCAGTTTAGCCGCCGGGGCTGCCTCCGAGCAGTACTTC.

This clonotype was found many times. V usage is TRBV9 and J usage is TRBJ1-2, with no clear D. Deletions cut 4 bases from V and 11 bases from J, with 21 bases between. The CDR3 is 14 amino acids. CDR1 and CDR2 (germline): SGDLS, YYNGEE. CDR3 region: CASSFGGLGKGYTF. In DNA, the CDR3 is TGTGCCAGCAGCTTCGGAGGTTTGGGGAAGGGATACACCTTC.